The clone carrying this TCR beta chain was found a few times. Its target is unknown. The data belong to a study of vaccination effects on CD4 cells after COVID-19. Overall study context: Everyone in the study got two shots of either the BNT162b2 or mRNA-1273 vaccine.

Study outcomes and limitations: Marked clonal contraction was seen late after vaccination (in both infection- and vaccine-induced clones).

ViraFEST assay sequencing came after antigen-specific CD4+ T cells were expanded with viral peptide pools. Isolation of CD4+ T cells took place after 10 to 11 days of culture. Nucleocapsid antibodies stayed negative before and after vaccination, showing no earlier SARS-CoV-2 infection. Clones were read by immunoSEQ multiplex PCR, and TCRdb kept only the in-frame ones, dropping some. The sample lists around 71,000 clones, over 65% occurring once. V was clipped by 1 base and J by 5 bases, with 6 bases between them. The CDR3 is 12 residues long. The V gene's germline CDR1 is SEHNR and CDR2 FQNEAQ (reference sequence).

The receptor comes from a human donor who received a COVID-19 vaccine. J is TRBJ2-7 and V is TRBV7-9, with D hard to call. This material consisted of CD4+ T cells from PBMCs cultured with HCoV-OC43 spike peptides, taken before COVID-19 vaccination. As to subset: HCoV-OC43 spike overlapping peptide pool stimulation. The CDR3 loop is CASSLVGDEQYV. In DNA form, the CDR3 reads TGTGCCAGCAGCTTAGTGGGCGACGAGCAGTACGTC.